Below, 25 T cell receptor beta chains from the same sample are listed, as sequenced in a study of cytomegalovirus exposure and HLA in healthy donors. A multiplex PCR was run with 60 Vbeta primers and 13 Jbeta primers. TCRdb's table, derived via immunoSEQ multiplex PCR, lists solely in-frame clones and lacks some. The sample includes some 200,000 clones, under 85% of them seen just once. The sequenced sample was PBMCs. Receptors were obtained from a female donor in good health and CMV-seronegative.

This clone occurred a few times. The chain employs TRBV9 and TRBJ2-7; possibly TRBD1 for D (6 bases). The V gene's germline CDR1 is SGDLS and CDR2 YYNGEE. The CDR3 extends over 12 amino acids. Trimming removed 4 bases from V and 4 bases from J, with 9 bases in between. The CDR3 nucleotides are TGTGCCAGCAGCCCGCAGGGGTACGAGCAGTACTTC. Encoded protein: CASSPQGYEQYF.

There are a few counts of this clone. This rearrangement joins TRBV11-1 to TRBJ1-4, with 9 bases that match TRBD1. Trimming removed 4 bases from V and 0 bases from J; junction bases left unmatched: 9. The CDR3 is 18 amino acids. Germline V CDR1 and CDR2: SGHAT, FQDESV (reference sequence). CDR3 DNA sequence: TGTGCCAGCAGCTCACCGGGACAGGGATATGCAACTAATGAAAAACTGTTTTTT. It yields the protein CASSSPGQGYATNEKLFF. Full variable domain (remainder filled in from reference TRBV11-1 and TRBJ1-4): EAEVAQSPRYKITEKSQAVAFWCDPISGHATLYWYRQILGQGPELLVQFQDESVVDDSQLPKDRFSAERLKGVDSTLKIQPAELGDSAMYLCASSSPGQGYATNEKLFFGSGTQLSVL.

This chain joins TRBV7-8 and TRBJ1-5; 10 bases are shared with TRBD1. J was trimmed by 4 bases and V by 5 bases; bases with no gene match: 14. Looked up from germline, CDR1 is SGHVS and CDR2 is FQNEAQ. The CDR3 sequence is 18 residues long. CDR3 in amino acids: CASSPRTGGATGNQPQHF. DNA for the CDR3: TGTGCCAGCAGCCCTCGGACAGGGGGTGCGACTGGAAATCAGCCCCAGCATTTT.

CDR3 sequence (DNA): TGTGCCAGCAGCCTCACCATAGCAGGGATGACTGAAGCTTTCTTT. The encoded protein is CASSLTIAGMTEAFF. V gene TRBV9 combines with J gene TRBJ1-1; possibly TRBD1 for D (5 bases). Trimming took off 4 bases at V and 5 bases at J, with 18 bases between the two ends. Germline assignment: CDR1 SGDLS and CDR2 YYNGEE. This CDR3 region has 15 residues.

This chain connects TRBV5-1 to TRBJ2-6; perhaps TRBD2 as D (6 bases). The CDR3 covers 16 residues. V lost 3 bases to trimming and J lost 0 bases, with 10 bases between them. Germline CDR1 reads SGHRS; CDR2 reads YFSETQ. In nucleotides, the CDR3 is TGCGCCAGCAGCTCGGGACTGATCTCTGGGGCCAACGTCCTGACTTTC. This codes for CASSSGLISGANVLTF.

V and J are TRBV28 and TRBJ2-7, with no clear D. The V and J ends lost 1 base and 1 base respectively, with 11 bases between them. Germline loops: CDR1 MDHEN, CDR2 SYDVKM. The CDR3 length is 15 residues. The CDR3 protein is CASSLSITRSYEQYF. The CDR3 DNA reads as TGTGCCAGCAGTTTATCCATTACGAGGTCCTACGAGCAGTACTTC.

The chain couples TRBV27 to TRBJ2-7, with unresolved D. Trimming took 5 bases from V and 1 from J, leaving 6 bases between them. There are 12 residues in the CDR3. Germline CDR1 and CDR2: MNHEY and SMNVEV (reference sequence). CDR3 in amino acids: CASSVNSYEQYF. The CDR3, as DNA: TGTGCCAGCAGTGTAAATTCCTACGAGCAGTACTTC.

The chain has TRBV5-1 and TRBJ1-6; possibly TRBD1 for D (6 bases). CDR1 is SGHRS, CDR2 YFSETQ, per germline. The CDR3 extends over 17 amino acids. Trimming pared 4 bases from V and 5 bases from J, leaving 19 bases between. DNA for the CDR3: TGCGCCAGCAGCGTACAGGGCCCCAGTAGCGATAATTCACCCCTCCACTTT. Protein product: CASSVQGPSSDNSPLHF. Full variable domain (missing parts from reference TRBV5-1 and TRBJ1-6): KAGVTQTPRYLIKTRGQQVTLSCSPISGHRSVSWYQQTPGQGLQFLFEYFSETQRNKGNFPGRFSGRQFSNSRSEMNVSTLELGDSALYLCASSVQGPSSDNSPLHFGNGTRLTVT.

This clone was seen just once. This chain uses TRBV14 with TRBJ2-1; 7 nucleotides align to TRBD2. Germline V CDR1 and CDR2: SGHDN, FVKESK. The V and J ends lost 3 bases and 9 bases, in that order; junction bases with no gene match: 5. There are 13 residues in the CDR3. CDR3 nucleotide sequence: TGTGCCAGCAGCCATGACGGGGGGTTTGAGCAGTTCTTC. This encodes CASSHDGGFEQFF.

The table lists this clone with a count of one. The rearrangement joins TRBV27 to TRBJ2-1, with TRBD1 identical over 7 bases. The CDR3 is 15 residues long. Germline V gene data show CDR1 as MNHEY and CDR2 as SMNVEV (reference sequence). J gave up 10 bases and V 5 bases, and 14 bases lay outside the gene matches. CDR3 coding DNA: TGTGCCAGCAGTCTATTTAGGGGGCCCACAAGGGAGCAGTTCTTC. It is translated as CASSLFRGPTREQFF.

The V and J genes are TRBV27 and TRBJ1-1, with TRBD1 matching 8 bases. Trimming at V came to 5 bases and at J to 0 bases, leaving 8 bases not matched to a gene. Germline V CDR1 and CDR2: MNHEY, SMNVEV (reference sequence). This CDR3 region has 16 residues. Here the CDR3 reads CASSQRTGLMNTEAFF. The CDR3 region has the DNA TGTGCCAGCAGTCAACGGACAGGGCTAATGAACACTGAAGCTTTCTTT.

This clone has a single count. The rearrangement uses TRBV7-9 and TRBJ1-2; D is unresolved. Between the trimmed V and J ends, which lost 1 base and 4 bases, there was a span of 7 bases. The CDR3 is 13 amino acids. Per the germline V gene, CDR1 is SEHNR and CDR2 is FQNEAQ (reference sequence). CDR3 in DNA: TGTGCCAGCAGCTTAGACAGTACCTATGGCTACACCTTC. This encodes CASSLDSTYGYTF.

This clone was seen only once. The chain employs TRBV2 and TRBJ2-7; 8 bases map to TRBD1. V lost 1 base and J lost 4; bases outside the gene matches: 6. CDR1 is SNHLY and CDR2 is FYNNEI in the germline V gene. This CDR3 is 15 amino acids long. In nucleotides, the CDR3 is TGTGCCAGCAGTGAAGTCGGCAGGGGGCCTTACGAGCAGTACTTC. It translates to CASSEVGRGPYEQYF.

This chain connects TRBV28 to TRBJ1-6; 8 bases agree with TRBD1. Germline loops: CDR1 MDHEN, CDR2 SYDVKM. The CDR3 has 17 residues. V shed 4 bases and J 0 bases; nucleotides not matched to a gene: 5. CDR3 in DNA: TGTGCCAGCAGTTGGGACAGGTCGAGCTCCTATAATTCACCCCTCCACTTT. Amino acids: CASSWDRSSSYNSPLHF.

Written as DNA, the CDR3 is TGTGCCAGCAGTTATTCCGACAGCAATGAGCAGTTCTTC. Protein product: CASSYSDSNEQFF. This sequence joins TRBV6-5 and TRBJ2-1; TRBD1 might be the D (5 bases). Trimming removed 3 bases from V and 6 bases from J, with 9 bases in between. The length of the CDR3 is 13 residues. Germline assignment: CDR1 MNHEY and CDR2 SVGAGI.

The chain joins TRBV5-6 to TRBJ2-1; 7 nucleotides line up with TRBD1. The germline V gene has CDR1 SGHDT and CDR2 YYEEEE. The CDR3 is made up of 17 amino acids. V lost 4 bases and J lost 3; bases outside the gene matches: 13. The DNA of the CDR3 is TGTGCCAGCAGCAGCTCCGACAGGGTCCTAGTCTACAATGAGCAGTTCTTC. Its translation: CASSSSDRVLVYNEQFF. Using reference TRBV5-6 and TRBJ2-1 for the parts outside the CDR3, the full variable domain is DAGVTQSPTHLIKTRGQQVTLRCSPKSGHDTVSWYQQALGQGPQFIFQYYEEEERQRGNFPDRFSGHQFPNYSSELNVNALLLGDSALYLCASSSSDRVLVYNEQFFGPGTRLTVL.

V usage is TRBV7-2 and J usage is TRBJ2-1; D gene unclear. Deletions cut 1 base from V and 14 bases from J, with 12 bases between. The CDR3 covers 12 residues. In germline, CDR1 is SGHTA, CDR2 FQGNSA. The CDR3 coding sequence is TGTGCCAGCAGCTTAGACCCCTTCACTAAGTTCTTC. Amino acid sequence: CASSLDPFTKFF.

The CDR3 nucleotides read TGTGCCAGCAGCGACGGGACAGGAGAGACCCAGTACTTC. As protein: CASSDGTGETQYF. The chain carries TRBV5-6 and TRBJ2-5; 8 positions match TRBD1. Trimming took 4 bases from V and 4 from J; bases not matched to a gene: 3. Germline values: CDR1 SGHDT, CDR2 YYEEEE. This CDR3 region has 13 residues.

The V call is TRBV7-2, the J call TRBJ2-1; 11 nucleotides line up with TRBD2. This CDR3 spans 18 amino acids. Germline lookup yields CDR1 SGHTA and CDR2 FQGNSA. J gave up 0 bases and V 1 base, and 5 bases lay outside the gene matches. DNA for the CDR3: TGTGCCAGCAGCTTAGAACTAGCGGGGGTCATCTCCTACAATGAGCAGTTCTTC. Its protein product is CASSLELAGVISYNEQFF.

The rearrangement links TRBV5-1 to TRBJ2-2; the D gene is possibly TRBD1 (5 bases). Germline V gene sequence: CDR1 SGHRS, CDR2 YFSETQ. This CDR3 region has 17 residues. Deletions cut 0 bases from V and 6 bases from J, with 18 bases between. The CDR3 DNA sequence: TGCGCCAGCAGCTTGGACCAGGGCGAGTTTGGGTCCGGGGAGCTGTTTTTT. Its translation: CASSLDQGEFGSGELFF.

The genes are TRBV10-3 and TRBJ2-5; tentatively, D is TRBD2 (7 bases). Trimming removed 11 bases from V and 4 bases from J, with 14 bases in between. CDR1 and CDR2 (germline): ENHRY, SYGVKD. The length of the CDR3 is 12 residues. Here the CDR3 reads CAGRGEGETQYF. Written as DNA, the CDR3 is TGTGCCGGAAGGGGGGAGGGAGAGACCCAGTACTTC.

V usage is TRBV11-2 and J usage is TRBJ1-4; maybe TRBD1 (5 bases). Germline V gives CDR1 SGHAT, CDR2 FQNNGV. Trimming stripped 0 bases from V and 7 bases from J, with 15 bases between. CDR3 length: 16 residues. In DNA, the CDR3 is TGTGCCAGCAGCTTAGATCGGTCAGGGTTGGCTGAAAAACTGTTTTTT. This encodes CASSLDRSGLAEKLFF.

This clone was picked up a small number of times. The chain joins TRBV2 to TRBJ2-3; 10 positions match TRBD2. This CDR3 spans 16 amino acids. Trimming took 6 bases from V and 4 from J; bases not matched to a gene: 10. Germline CDR1 and CDR2: SNHLY and FYNNEI. Here the CDR3 reads CASRVAGGRVADTQYF. The CDR3 coding sequence is TGTGCCAGCAGAGTAGCGGGGGGAAGGGTAGCAGATACGCAGTATTTT.

In the case of this clone: An end of the junction does not agree with germline; a read error may underlie this. Other DNA sequences in this sample translate to the same CDR3. This rearrangement joins TRBV25-1 to TRBJ1-4, with 10 positions matching TRBD1. The CDR3 extends over 16 amino acids. CDR1 and CDR2 (germline): MGHDK, SYGVNS. The CDR3, as DNA: TGTGCCAGCAGTGAATATAGTGGGACAGGGGCTGAAAAGCTGTTTTTT. Translation: CASSEYSGTGAEKLFF.

The chain has TRBV7-2 and TRBJ2-1; 9 positions agree with TRBD1. The germline gives CDR1 SGHTA, CDR2 FQGNSA. CDR3 length: 18 residues. V lost 5 bases and J lost 0; bases outside the gene matches: 11. CDR3 protein: CASSAQGQGPSSYNEQFF. The CDR3 DNA sequence: TGTGCCAGCAGCGCGCAGGGACAGGGCCCCAGCTCCTACAATGAGCAGTTCTTC.